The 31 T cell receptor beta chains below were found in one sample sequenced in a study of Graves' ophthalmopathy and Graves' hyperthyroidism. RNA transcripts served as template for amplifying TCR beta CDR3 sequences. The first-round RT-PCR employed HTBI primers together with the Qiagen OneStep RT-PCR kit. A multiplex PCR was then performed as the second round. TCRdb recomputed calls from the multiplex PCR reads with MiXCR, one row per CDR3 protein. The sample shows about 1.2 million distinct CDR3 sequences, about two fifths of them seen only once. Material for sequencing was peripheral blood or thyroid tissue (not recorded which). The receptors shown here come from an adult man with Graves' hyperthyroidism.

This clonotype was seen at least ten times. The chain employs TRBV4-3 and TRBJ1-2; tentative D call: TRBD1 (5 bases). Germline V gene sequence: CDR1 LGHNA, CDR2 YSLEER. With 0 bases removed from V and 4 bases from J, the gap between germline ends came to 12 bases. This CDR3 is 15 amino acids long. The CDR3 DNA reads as TGCGCCAGCAGCCAAGATGGGTCAGGGCTCTATGGCTACACCTTC. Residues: CASSQDGSGLYGYTF.

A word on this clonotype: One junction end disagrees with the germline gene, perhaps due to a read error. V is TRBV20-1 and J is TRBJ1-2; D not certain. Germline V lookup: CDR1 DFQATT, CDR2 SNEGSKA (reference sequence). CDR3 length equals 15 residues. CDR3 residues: CSTRYQDVLVYGYTF. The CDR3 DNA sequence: TGCAGTACTAGATACCAAGACGTACTAGTCTATGGCTACACCTTC.

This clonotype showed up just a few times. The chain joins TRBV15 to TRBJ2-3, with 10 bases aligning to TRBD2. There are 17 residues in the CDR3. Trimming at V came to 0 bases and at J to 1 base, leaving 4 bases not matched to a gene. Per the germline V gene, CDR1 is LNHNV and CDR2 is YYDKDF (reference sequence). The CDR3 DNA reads TGTGCCACCAGCAGAGATGCCCTAGCGGGAGGCACAGATACGCAGTATTTT. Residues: CATSRDALAGGTDTQYF. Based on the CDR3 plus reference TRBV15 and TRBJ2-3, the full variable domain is DAMVIQNPRYQVTQFGKPVTLSCSQTLNHNVMYWYQQKSSQAPKLLFHYYDKDFNNEADTPDNFQSRRPNTSFCFLDIRSPGLGDTAMYLCATSRDALAGGTDTQYFGPGTRLTVL.

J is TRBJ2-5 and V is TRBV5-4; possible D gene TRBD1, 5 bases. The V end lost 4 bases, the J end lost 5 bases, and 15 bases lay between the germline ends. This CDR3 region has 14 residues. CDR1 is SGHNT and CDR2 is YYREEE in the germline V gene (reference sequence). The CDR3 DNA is TGTGCCAGCAGCCCTCGATCAGGGCCGGAGACCCAGTACTTC. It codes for CASSPRSGPETQYF. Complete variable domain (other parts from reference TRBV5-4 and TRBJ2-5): ETGVTQSPTHLIKTRGQQVTLRCSSQSGHNTVSWYQQALGQGPQFIFQYYREEENGRGNFPPRFSGLQFPNYSSELNVNALELDDSALYLCASSPRSGPETQYFGPGTRLLVL.

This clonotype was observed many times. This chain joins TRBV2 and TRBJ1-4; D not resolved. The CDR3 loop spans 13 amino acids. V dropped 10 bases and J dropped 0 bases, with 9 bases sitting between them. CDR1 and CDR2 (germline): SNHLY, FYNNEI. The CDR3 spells CATAVATNEKLFF. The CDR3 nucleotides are TGTGCCACCGCAGTTGCAACTAATGAAAAACTGTTTTTT.

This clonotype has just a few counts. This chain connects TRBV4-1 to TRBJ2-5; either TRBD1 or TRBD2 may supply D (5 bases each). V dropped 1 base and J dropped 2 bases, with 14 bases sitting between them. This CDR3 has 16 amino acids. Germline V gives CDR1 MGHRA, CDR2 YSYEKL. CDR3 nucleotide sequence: TGCGCCAGCAGCCAAGGTCGGGGCGTCCTACAAGAGACCCAGTACTTC. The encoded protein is CASSQGRGVLQETQYF.

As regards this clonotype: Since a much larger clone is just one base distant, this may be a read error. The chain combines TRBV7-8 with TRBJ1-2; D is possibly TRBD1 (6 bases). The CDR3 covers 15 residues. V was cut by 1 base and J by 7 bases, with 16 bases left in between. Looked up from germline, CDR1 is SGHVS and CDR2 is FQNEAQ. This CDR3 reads CASSLVGPGTSGYTF. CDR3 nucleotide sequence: TGTGCCAGCAGCTTAGTCGGTCCCGGGACATCTGGCTACACCTTC.

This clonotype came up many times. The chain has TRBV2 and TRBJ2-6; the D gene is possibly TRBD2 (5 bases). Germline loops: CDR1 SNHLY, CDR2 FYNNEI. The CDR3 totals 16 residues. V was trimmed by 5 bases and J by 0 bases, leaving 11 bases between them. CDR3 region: CASSSSSYSGANVLTF. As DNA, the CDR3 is TGTGCCAGCAGTTCATCTAGCTACTCTGGGGCCAACGTCCTGACTTTC. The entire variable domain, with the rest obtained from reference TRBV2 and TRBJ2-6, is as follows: EPEVTQTPSHQVTQMGQEVILRCVPISNHLYFYWYRQILGQKVEFLVSFYNNEISEKSEIFDDQFSVERPDGSNFTLKIRSTKLEDSAMYFCASSSSSYSGANVLTFGAGSRLTVL.

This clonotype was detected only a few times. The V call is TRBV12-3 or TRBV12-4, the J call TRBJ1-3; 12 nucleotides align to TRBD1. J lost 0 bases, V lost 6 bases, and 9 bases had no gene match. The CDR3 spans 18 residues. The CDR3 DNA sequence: TGTGCCAGCAGCCCCTCCGGGACAGGGGGCGGCTCTGGAAACACCATATATTTT. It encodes CASSPSGTGGGSGNTIYF.

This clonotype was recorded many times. Written as DNA, the CDR3 is TGTGCCAGCAGCCCCCGGGCCAGAGACAATGAGCAGTTCTTC. The encoded protein is CASSPRARDNEQFF. This chain joins TRBV11-1 and TRBJ2-1; D ambiguous. Trimming took off 5 bases at V and 5 bases at J, with 13 bases between the two ends. The CDR3 is 14 residues long. From germline, CDR1 is SGHAT and CDR2 FQDESV (reference sequence).

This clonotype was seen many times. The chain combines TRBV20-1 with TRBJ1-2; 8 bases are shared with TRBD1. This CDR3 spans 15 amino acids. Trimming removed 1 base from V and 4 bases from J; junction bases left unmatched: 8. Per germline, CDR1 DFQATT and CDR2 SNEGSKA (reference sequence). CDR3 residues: CSARALTGAAYGYTF. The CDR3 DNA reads TGCAGTGCTAGAGCCCTGACAGGGGCTGCCTATGGCTACACCTTC.

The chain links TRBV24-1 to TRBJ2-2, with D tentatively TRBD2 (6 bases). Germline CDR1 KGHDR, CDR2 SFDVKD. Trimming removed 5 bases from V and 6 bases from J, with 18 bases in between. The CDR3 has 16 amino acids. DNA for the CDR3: TGTGCCACCAGTGCTAATAGGGACTCCGGTGCCGGGGAGCTGTTTTTT. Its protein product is CATSANRDSGAGELFF.

This CDR3 is CASSRGQGNQPQYF. CDR3 DNA: TGTGCCAGCAGCCGAGGACAGGGGAATCAGCCCCAGTACTTC. This sequence joins TRBV7-8 and TRBJ2-5; 9 positions match TRBD1. The CDR3 runs to 14 residues. Germline V CDR1 and CDR2: SGHVS, FQNEAQ. Trimming took 5 bases from V and 9 from J; bases not matched to a gene: 10.

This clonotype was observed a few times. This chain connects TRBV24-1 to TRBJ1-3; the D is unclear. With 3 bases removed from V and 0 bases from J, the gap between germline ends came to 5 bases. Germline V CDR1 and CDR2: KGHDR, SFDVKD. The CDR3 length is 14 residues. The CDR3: CATSDANSGNTIYF. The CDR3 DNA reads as TGTGCCACCAGTGATGCGAACTCTGGAAACACCATATATTTT.

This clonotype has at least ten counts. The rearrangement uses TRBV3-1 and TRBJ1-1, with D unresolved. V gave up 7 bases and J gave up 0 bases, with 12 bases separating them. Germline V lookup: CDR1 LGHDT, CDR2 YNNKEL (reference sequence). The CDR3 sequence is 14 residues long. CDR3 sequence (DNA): TGTGCCAGCACCCCTGACCGCATGAACACTGAAGCTTTCTTT. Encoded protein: CASTPDRMNTEAFF.

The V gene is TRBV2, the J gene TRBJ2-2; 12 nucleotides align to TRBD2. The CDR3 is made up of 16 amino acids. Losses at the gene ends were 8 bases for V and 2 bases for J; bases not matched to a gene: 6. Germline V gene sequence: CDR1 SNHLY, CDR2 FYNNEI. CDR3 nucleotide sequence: TGTGCCAGCGGACTAGCGGGGAATCCTAACACCGGGGAGCTGTTTTTT. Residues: CASGLAGNPNTGELFF.

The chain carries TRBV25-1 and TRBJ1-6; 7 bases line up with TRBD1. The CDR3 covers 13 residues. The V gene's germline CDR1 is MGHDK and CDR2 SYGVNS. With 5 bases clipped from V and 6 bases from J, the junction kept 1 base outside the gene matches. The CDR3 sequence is CASSWTGNSPLHF. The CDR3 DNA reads TGTGCCAGCAGTTGGACAGGTAATTCACCCCTCCACTTT.

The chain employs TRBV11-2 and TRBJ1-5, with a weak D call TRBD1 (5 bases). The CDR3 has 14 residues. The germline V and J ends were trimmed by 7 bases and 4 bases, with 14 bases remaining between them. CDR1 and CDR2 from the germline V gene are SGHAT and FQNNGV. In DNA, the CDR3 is TGTGCCAGCATGGGGGGTGGGGTTAATCAGCCCCAGCATTTT. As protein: CASMGGGVNQPQHF.

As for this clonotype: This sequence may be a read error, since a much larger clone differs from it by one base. This chain's CDR3 is CASRVEGGDSPLHF. CDR3 nucleotide sequence: TGTGCCAGCAGAGTAGAAGGTGGGGATTCACCCCTCCACTTT. This chain uses TRBV9 with TRBJ1-6; D remains unclear. Germline-derived CDR1 and CDR2 are SGDLS and YYNGEE. The CDR3 is made up of 14 amino acids. Together with reference TRBV9 and TRBJ1-6, the CDR3 gives the full variable domain: DSGVTQTPKHLITATGQRVTLRCSPRSGDLSVYWYQQSLDQGLQFLIQYYNGEERAKGNILERFSAQQFPDLHSELNLSSLELGDSALYFCASRVEGGDSPLHFGNGTRLTVT.

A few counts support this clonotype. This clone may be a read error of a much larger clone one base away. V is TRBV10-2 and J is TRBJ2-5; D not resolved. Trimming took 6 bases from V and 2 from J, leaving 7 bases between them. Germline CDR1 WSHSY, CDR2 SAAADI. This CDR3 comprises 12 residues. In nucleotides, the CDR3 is TGCGCCAGCAGGGCAGAGCAAGAGACCCAGTACTTC. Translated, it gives CASRAEQETQYF.

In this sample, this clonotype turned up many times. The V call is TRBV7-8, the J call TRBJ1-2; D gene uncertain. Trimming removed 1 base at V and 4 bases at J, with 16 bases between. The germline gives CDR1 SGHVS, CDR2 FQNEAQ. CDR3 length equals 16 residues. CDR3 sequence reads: CASSLVGDPGSYGYTF. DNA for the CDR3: TGTGCCAGCAGCTTAGTTGGCGACCCGGGAAGCTATGGCTACACCTTC.

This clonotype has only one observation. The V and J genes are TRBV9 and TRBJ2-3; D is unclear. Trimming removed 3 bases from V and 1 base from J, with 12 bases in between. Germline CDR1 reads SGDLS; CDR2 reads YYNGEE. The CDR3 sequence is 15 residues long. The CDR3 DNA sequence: TGTGCCAGCAGCGCCAGATTTGGCCGCACAGATACGCAGTATTTT. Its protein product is CASSARFGRTDTQYF. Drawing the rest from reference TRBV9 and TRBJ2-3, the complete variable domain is DSGVTQTPKHLITATGQRVTLRCSPRSGDLSVYWYQQSLDQGLQFLIQYYNGEERAKGNILERFSAQQFPDLHSELNLSSLELGDSALYFCASSARFGRTDTQYFGPGTRLTVL.

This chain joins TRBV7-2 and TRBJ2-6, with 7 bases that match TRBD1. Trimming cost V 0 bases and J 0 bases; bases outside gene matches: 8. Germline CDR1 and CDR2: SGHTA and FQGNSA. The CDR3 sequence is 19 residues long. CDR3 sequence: CASSLADRRFGSGANVLTF. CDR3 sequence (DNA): TGTGCCAGCAGCTTAGCGGACAGGAGGTTCGGCTCTGGGGCCAACGTCCTGACTTTC.

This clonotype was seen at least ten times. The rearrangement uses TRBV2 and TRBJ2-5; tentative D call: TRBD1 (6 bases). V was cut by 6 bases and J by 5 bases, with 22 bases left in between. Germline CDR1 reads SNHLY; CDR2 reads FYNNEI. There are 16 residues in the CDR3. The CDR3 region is CASSGMGAHNWETQYF. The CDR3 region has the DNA TGTGCCAGCAGCGGGATGGGGGCACACAATTGGGAGACCCAGTACTTC.

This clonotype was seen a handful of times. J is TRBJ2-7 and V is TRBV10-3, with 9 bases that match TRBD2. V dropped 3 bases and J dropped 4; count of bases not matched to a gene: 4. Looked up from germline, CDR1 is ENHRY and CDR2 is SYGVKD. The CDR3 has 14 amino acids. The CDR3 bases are TGTGCCATCAGTGAACTAGCGGGTAAATACGAGCAGTACTTC. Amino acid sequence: CAISELAGKYEQYF.

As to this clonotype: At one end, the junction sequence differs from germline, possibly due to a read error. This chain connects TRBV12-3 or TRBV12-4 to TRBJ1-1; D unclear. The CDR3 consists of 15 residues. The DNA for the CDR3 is TGTGCCGGCAGCTTGTGGAACGGCGGGAACACTGAAGCTTTCTTT. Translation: CAGSLWNGGNTEAFF.

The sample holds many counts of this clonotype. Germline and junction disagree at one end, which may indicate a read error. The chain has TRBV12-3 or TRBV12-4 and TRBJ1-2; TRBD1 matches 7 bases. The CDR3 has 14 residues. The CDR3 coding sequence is TGTGCCAGCAGCTTAGCAGGGGGGCCGTATGGCTACACCTTC. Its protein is CASSLAGGPYGYTF.

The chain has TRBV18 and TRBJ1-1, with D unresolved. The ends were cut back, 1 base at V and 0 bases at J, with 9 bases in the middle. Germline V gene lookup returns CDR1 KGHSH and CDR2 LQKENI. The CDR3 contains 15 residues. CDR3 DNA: TGTGCCAGCTCACCACGTTTCGCAATGAACACTGAAGCTTTCTTT. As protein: CASSPRFAMNTEAFF.

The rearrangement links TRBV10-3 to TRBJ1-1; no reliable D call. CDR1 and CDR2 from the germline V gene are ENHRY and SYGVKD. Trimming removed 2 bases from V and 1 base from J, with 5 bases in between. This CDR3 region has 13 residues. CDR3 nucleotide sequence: TGTGCCATCAGTGAGGGGGAGAACACTGAAGCTTTCTTT. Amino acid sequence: CAISEGENTEAFF.

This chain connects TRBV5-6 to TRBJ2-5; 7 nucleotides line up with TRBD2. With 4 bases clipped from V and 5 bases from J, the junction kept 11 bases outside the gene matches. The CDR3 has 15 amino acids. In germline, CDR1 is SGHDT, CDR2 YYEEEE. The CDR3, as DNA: TGTGCCAGCAGCGAAGAGGGAGGGTTGGTGGAGACCCAGTACTTC. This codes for CASSEEGGLVETQYF.

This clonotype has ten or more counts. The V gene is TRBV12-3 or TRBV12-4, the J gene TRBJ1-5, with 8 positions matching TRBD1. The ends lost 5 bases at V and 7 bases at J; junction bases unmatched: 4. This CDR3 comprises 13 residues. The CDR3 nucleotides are TGTGCCAGCAGTACGGACAGGGAGCAGCCCCAGCATTTT. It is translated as CASSTDREQPQHF.